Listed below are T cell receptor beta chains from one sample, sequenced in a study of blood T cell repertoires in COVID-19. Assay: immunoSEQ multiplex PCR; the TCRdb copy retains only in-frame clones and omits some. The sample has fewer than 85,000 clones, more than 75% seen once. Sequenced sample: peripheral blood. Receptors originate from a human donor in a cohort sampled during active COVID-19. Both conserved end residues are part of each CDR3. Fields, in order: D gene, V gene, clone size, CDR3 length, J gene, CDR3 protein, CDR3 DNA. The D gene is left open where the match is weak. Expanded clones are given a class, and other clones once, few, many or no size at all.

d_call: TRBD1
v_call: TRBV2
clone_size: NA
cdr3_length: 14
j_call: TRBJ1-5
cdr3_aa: CASGIDRGNQPQHF
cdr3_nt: TGTGCCAGCGGAATTGACAGGGGCAATCAGCCCCAGCATTTT

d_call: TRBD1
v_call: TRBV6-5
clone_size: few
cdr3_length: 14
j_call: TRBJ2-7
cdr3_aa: CASSPGQMNYEQYF
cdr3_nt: TGTGCCAGCAGCCCGGGACAGATGAACTACGAGCAGTACTTC

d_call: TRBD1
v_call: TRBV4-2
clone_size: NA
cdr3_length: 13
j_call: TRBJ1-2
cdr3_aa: CASSQATGGGYTF
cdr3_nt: TGTGCCAGCAGCCAAGCGACAGGGGGAGGCTACACCTTC

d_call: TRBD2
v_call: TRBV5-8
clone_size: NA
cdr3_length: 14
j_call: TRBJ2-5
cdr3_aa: CASSLNGGSETQYF
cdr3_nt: TGTGCCAGCAGCTTGAACGGGGGGTCAGAGACCCAGTACTTC

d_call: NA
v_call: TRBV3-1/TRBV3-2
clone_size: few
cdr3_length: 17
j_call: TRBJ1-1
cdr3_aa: CASSQGRSRTANTEAFF
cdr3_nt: TGTGCCAGCAGCCAAGGCCGATCCAGGACAGCCAACACTGAAGCTTTCTTT

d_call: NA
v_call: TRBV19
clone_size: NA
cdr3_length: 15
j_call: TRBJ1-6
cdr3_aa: CASTSGRRAGSPLHF
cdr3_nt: TGTGCCAGTACCTCGGGGAGGAGGGCTGGTTCACCCCTCCACTTT

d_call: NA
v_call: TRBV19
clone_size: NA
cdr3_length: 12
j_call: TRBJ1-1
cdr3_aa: CASRWRNTEAFF
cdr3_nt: TGTGCCTCCAGATGGAGGAACACTGAAGCTTTCTTT

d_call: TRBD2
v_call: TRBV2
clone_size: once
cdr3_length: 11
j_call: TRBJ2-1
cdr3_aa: CASSELAGQFF
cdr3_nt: TGTGCCAGCAGTGAACTAGCGGGGCAGTTCTTC

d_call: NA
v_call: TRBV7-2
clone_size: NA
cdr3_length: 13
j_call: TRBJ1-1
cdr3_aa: CASSLSGNTEAFF
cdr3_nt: TGTGCCAGCAGCTTGTCAGGGAACACTGAAGCTTTCTTT

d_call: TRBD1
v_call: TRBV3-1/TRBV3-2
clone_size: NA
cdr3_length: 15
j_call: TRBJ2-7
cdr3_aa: CASSQSPGQGYEQYF
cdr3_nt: TGTGCCAGCAGCCAATCACCGGGACAGGGTTACGAGCAGTACTTC

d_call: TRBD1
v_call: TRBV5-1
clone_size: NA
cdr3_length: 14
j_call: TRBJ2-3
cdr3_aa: CASSSRQGTDTQYF
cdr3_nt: TGCGCCAGCAGCTCAAGACAGGGGACAGATACGCAGTATTTT

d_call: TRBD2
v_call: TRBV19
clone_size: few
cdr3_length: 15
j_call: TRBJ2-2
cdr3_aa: CATSGGGGYTGELFF
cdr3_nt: TGTGCCACCTCGGGGGGCGGGGGGTACACCGGGGAGCTGTTTTTT

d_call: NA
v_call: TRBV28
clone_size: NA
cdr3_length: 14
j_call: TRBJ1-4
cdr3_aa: CASGLFQGGEKLFF
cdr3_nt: TGTGCCAGCGGTTTGTTCCAGGGTGGAGAAAAACTGTTTTTT

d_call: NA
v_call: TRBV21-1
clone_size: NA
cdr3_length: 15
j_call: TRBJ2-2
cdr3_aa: CASSKVGENTGELFF
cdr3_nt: TGTGCCAGCAGCAAAGTCGGTGAGAACACCGGGGAGCTGTTTTTT

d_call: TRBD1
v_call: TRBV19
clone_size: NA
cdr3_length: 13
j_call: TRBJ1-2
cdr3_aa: CASSVDRAYGYTF
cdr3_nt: TGTGCCAGTAGTGTTGACAGGGCGTATGGCTACACCTTC

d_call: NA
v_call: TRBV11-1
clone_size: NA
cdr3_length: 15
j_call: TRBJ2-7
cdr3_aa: CASSLARDISYEQYF
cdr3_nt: TGTGCCAGCAGCTTAGCACGGGACATCTCCTACGAGCAGTACTTC

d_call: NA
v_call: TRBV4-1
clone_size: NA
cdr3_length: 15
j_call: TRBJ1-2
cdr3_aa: CASSQNLGLDYGYTF
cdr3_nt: TGCGCCAGCAGCCAAAATCTCGGACTGGACTATGGCTACACCTTC

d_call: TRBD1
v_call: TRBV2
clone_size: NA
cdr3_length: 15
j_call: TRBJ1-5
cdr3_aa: CASRGTELSNQPQHF
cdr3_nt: TGTGCCAGCAGGGGGACAGAGCTTAGCAATCAGCCCCAGCATTTT

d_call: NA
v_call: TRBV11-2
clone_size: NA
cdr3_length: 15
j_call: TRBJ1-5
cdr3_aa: CASSSQGLGNQPQHF
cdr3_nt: TGTGCCAGCAGCTCGCAGGGACTAGGCAATCAGCCCCAGCATTTT

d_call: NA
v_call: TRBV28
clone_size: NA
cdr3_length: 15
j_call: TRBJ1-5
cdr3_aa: CASSTRFYSNQPQHF
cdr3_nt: TGTGCCAGCAGTACCCGATTCTATAGCAATCAGCCCCAGCATTTT

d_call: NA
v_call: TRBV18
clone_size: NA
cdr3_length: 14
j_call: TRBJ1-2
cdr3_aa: CASSPATGNLGYTF
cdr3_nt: TGTGCCAGCTCACCAGCAACAGGCAACTTGGGCTACACCTTC

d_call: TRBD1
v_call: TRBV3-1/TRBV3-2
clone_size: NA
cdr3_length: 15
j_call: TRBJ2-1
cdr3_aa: CASSTLTGQGGEQFF
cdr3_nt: TGTGCCAGCAGCACCCTAACTGGACAGGGGGGTGAGCAGTTCTTC

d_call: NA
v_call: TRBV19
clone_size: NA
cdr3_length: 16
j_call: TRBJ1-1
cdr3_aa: CASSIDIGDFFREAFF
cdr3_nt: TGTGCCAGTAGTATAGACATCGGGGACTTTTTTCGGGAAGCTTTCTTT